This TCR beta chain was captured in a study of T cell responses to AZD1222 COVID-19 vaccine. The study's findings and limits: Most donors were white British and more were female, and clonal diversity was possibly underestimated.

Regarding this clone: Its antigen remains unknown.

Trimming at V came to 3 bases and at J to 0 bases, leaving 8 bases not matched to a gene. CDR1 is LNHDA and CDR2 is SQIVND in the germline V gene (reference sequence). The CDR3 has 17 residues. Clones were sequenced by immunoSEQ multiplex PCR, and TCRdb holds only the in-frame ones, with some missing. Of tens of thousands of clones listed, around three quarters are singletons. The sequenced sample was peripheral blood, obtained on day 0 of AZD1222 vaccination. J is TRBJ1-5 and V is TRBV19; TRBD1 agrees at 7 bases. This TCR was recovered from an adult in good health. DNA for the CDR3: TGTGCCAGTAGTATGCCTAAGACAGGGATTAGCAATCAGCCCCAGCATTTT. The encoded protein is CASSMPKTGISNQPQHF. The whole variable domain, filled in from reference TRBV19 and TRBJ1-5, reads DGGITQSPKYLFRKEGQNVTLSCEQNLNHDAMYWYRQDPGQGLRLIYYSQIVNDFQKGDIAEGYSVSREKKESFPLTVTSAQKNPTAFYLCASSMPKTGISNQPQHFGDGTRLSIL.